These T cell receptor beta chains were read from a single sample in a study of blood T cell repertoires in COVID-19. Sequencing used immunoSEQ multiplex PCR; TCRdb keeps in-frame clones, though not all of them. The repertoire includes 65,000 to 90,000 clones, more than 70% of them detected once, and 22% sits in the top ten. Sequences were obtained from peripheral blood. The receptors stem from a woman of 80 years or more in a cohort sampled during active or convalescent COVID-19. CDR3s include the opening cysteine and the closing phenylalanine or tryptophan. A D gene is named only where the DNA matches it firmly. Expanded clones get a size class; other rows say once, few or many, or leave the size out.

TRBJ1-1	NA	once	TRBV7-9	TGTGCCAGCAGCTTAAACCAGGGGTCAGGAGCTTTCTTT	CASSLNQGSGAFF
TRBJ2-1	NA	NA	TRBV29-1	TGCAGCGTTGATGGGCAGACGGGAAGGTCCTACAATGAGCAGTTCTTC	CSVDGQTGRSYNEQFF
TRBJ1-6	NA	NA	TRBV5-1	TGCGCCAGCAGCCGAGAGAGCTCCTATAATTCACCCCTCCACTTT	CASSRESSYNSPLHF
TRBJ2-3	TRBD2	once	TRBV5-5	TGTGCCAGCAGCTTGGCTAGCGGAGTTTTGGGTACAGATACGCAGTATTTT	CASSLASGVLGTDTQYF
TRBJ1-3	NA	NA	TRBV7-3	TGTGCCAGCAGCTTAACGGGGACAACTGGAAACACCATATATTTT	CASSLTGTTGNTIYF
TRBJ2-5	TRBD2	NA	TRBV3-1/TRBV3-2	TGTGCCAGCAGCTATGCTAGCGGGAGGGCCTCAGAGACCCAGTACTTC	CASSYASGRASETQYF
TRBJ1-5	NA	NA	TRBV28	TGTGCCAATTCAGGGTACGGTCAGCCCCAGCATTTT	CANSGYGQPQHF
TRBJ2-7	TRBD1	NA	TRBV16	TGTGCCAGCAGCCAAGAGACAGGGGCCGCCTACGAGCAGTACTTC	CASSQETGAAYEQYF
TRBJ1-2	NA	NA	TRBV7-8	TGTGCCAGCAGCCCTAGTGTCGGGTTGGAGAATGGCTACACCTTC	CASSPSVGLENGYTF
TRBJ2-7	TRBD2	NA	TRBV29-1	TGCAGCGTCGAAGATCTAGCGGCCGGGGGGGACGAGCAGTACTTC	CSVEDLAAGGDEQYF
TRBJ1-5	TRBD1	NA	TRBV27	TGTGCCAGCAGCAGTACGACAGGGAGGACGGCAAGCAATCAGCCCCAGCATTTT	CASSSTTGRTASNQPQHF
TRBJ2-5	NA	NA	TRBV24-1	TGTGCCACCAGTGATGGGGGTCGGAGGGGGCTTAGGGAGACCCAGTACTTC	CATSDGGRRGLRETQYF
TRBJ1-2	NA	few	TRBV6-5	TGTGCCAGCAGCCGGAATATCCGACACTACTATGGCTACACCTTC	CASSRNIRHYYGYTF